Listed below are T cell receptor beta chains from one sample, sequenced in a study of spatial heterogeneity in lung cancer. MiXCR, applied by TCRdb to the 5' RACE reads, yields one record per CDR3 protein. The sample lists tens of thousands of distinct CDR3 sequences; about 5.8% were seen once. The sequences come from PBMCs, collected at surgery. Receptors were obtained from a male donor with early-stage non-small cell lung cancer. The CDR3 runs from the conserved cysteine through the conserved F or W. The D gene is left open where the match is weak. Rows may omit the clone size; those that give it use once, few, many or a size class.

cdr3_nt | cdr3_aa | clone_size | v_call | d_call | j_call
TGCGCCAGCAGCCCCCGCCCGAACTTCGTGACTAATGAAAAACTGTTTTTT | CASSPRPNFVTNEKLFF | many | TRBV5-1 | NA | TRBJ1-4
TGTGCCAGCAGTTTAGGACTAGCGGGAAGTACAGATACGCAGTATTTT | CASSLGLAGSTDTQYF | many | TRBV27 | TRBD2 | TRBJ2-3
TGTGCCAGTAGTATTGTAGCGGGACCGAACGAGCAGTACTTC | CASSIVAGPNEQYF | NA | TRBV19 | TRBD2 | TRBJ2-7
TGTGCCACCAGTGAAACTAGCGGGAGCACAGATACGCAGTATTTT | CATSETSGSTDTQYF | many | TRBV24-1 | TRBD2 | TRBJ2-3
TGTGCCAGCAGCTTACAACAGGGCCGTCCTAAGACAGATACGCAGTATTTT | CASSLQQGRPKTDTQYF | many | TRBV7-2 | NA | TRBJ2-3
TGTGCCAGCAGCTTGGATAGAGCGGGAGGAACATTTGTAAATGAGCAGTTCTTC | CASSLDRAGGTFVNEQFF | many | TRBV5-6 | TRBD2 | TRBJ2-1
TGTGCCAGCAATCAGGGAGACACTGAAGCTTTCTTT | CASNQGDTEAFF | many | TRBV2 | NA | TRBJ1-1
TGCAGCGTTGGTCGGGTGTCCTACGAGCAGTACTTC | CSVGRVSYEQYF | medium-sized | TRBV29-1 | NA | TRBJ2-7
TGTGCCACCAGCTCAGGGGCGAATTCACCCCTCCACTTT | CATSSGANSPLHF | many | TRBV15 | NA | TRBJ1-6
TGCAGTGCTAGGGGGCCCGTTAATTCACCCCTCCACTTT | CSARGPVNSPLHF | few | TRBV20-1 | NA | TRBJ1-6
TGTGCCAGCAGTTACACCGATCAGGGCGCCGGGGAGCTGTTTTTT | CASSYTDQGAGELFF | NA | TRBV6-2/TRBV6-3 | NA | TRBJ2-2
TGCAGTGCTAGTTGGGGAAATGAGCAGTTCTTC | CSASWGNEQFF | NA | TRBV20-1 | NA | TRBJ2-1
TGTGCCAGCACCCTAGCGGGGGGCTACGAGCAGTACTTC | CASTLAGGYEQYF | many | TRBV3-1 | TRBD2 | TRBJ2-7
TGTGCCAGCAGTTCCTCCGGGACTAGCACAGATACGCAGTATTTT | CASSSSGTSTDTQYF | NA | TRBV28 | NA | TRBJ2-3
TGCGCCAGCAGCTTGGAGGGGACTGGCTACACCTTC | CASSLEGTGYTF | many | TRBV5-1 | NA | TRBJ1-2
TGTGCCGGGGGGAGACTAGCGTTATACAATGAGCAGTTCTTC | CAGGRLALYNEQFF | many | TRBV6-1 | TRBD2 | TRBJ2-1
TGCGCCAGCAGCCAAGAAGGGGCAGGGGAAACAGATACGCAGTATTTT | CASSQEGAGETDTQYF | many | TRBV4-3 | NA | TRBJ2-3
TGCAGCGTTGAATGGACAGGGGGGGTCGGAAACACCATATATTTT | CSVEWTGGVGNTIYF | many | TRBV29-1 | TRBD1 | TRBJ1-3
TGTGCCAGCAGTTATAGTCCCCAGGGAGGCTACGAGCAGTACTTC | CASSYSPQGGYEQYF | medium-sized | TRBV6-5 | NA | TRBJ2-7
TGCGCCAGCAGTGTGACCATGGGCGCCCGAGGGTCCCTAAACGAGCAGTACTTC | CASSVTMGARGSLNEQYF | many | TRBV10-2 | NA | TRBJ2-7
TGCGCCAGCGCTCCGGGACAGAGGGCCTGGGGCACTGAAGCTTTCTTT | CASAPGQRAWGTEAFF | many | TRBV5-1 | TRBD1 | TRBJ1-1
TGTGCCTGGAGTCAAAGGGGGGGTCAACAGGAGAATGAGCAGTTCTTC | CAWSQRGGQQENEQFF | many | TRBV30 | NA | TRBJ2-1
TGTGCCAGCAGTCCTGGGACAGGGGGCCGGGATACGCAGTATTTT | CASSPGTGGRDTQYF | many | TRBV25-1 | TRBD1 | TRBJ2-3
TGTGCCAGCAGTACCATTACTACAGGGGCGGATAATTCACCCCTCCACTTT | CASSTITTGADNSPLHF | many | TRBV28 | TRBD1 | TRBJ1-6
TGTGCCAGCAGACCCTCAGGGATCGGGGAGCTGTTTTTT | CASRPSGIGELFF | NA | TRBV28 | NA | TRBJ2-2
TGTGCCAGCAGCTCCGACTACGAGCAGTACTTC | CASSSDYEQYF | many | TRBV7-8 | NA | TRBJ2-7
TGCGCCAGCAGCCTTCCCGGGACTAGGGATGAGCAGTTCTTC | CASSLPGTRDEQFF | many | TRBV4-1 | TRBD2 | TRBJ2-1
TGTGCCAGCAGCCCCGGGGGAGGCAACACCATATATTTT | CASSPGGGNTIYF | many | TRBV7-6 | NA | TRBJ1-3
TGTGCCAGCAGCCGACTAGCGGGAAACTCCTACAATGAGCAGTTCTTC | CASSRLAGNSYNEQFF | many | TRBV11-2 | TRBD2 | TRBJ2-1
TGTGCCAGCAGCCAAGACTATAACGGCTATGGCTACACCTTC | CASSQDYNGYGYTF | NA | TRBV14 | NA | TRBJ1-2
TGCAGTGCTAGGAACAGGGCAAAAAGGGGCGGCTACACCTTC | CSARNRAKRGGYTF | many | TRBV20-1 | NA | TRBJ1-2
TGCAGTGCTAGAGACCCCCGCACAGATACGCAGTATTTT | CSARDPRTDTQYF | medium-sized | TRBV20-1 | NA | TRBJ2-3
TGTGCCAGCAGCTTAAACGAGGACAATGAGCAGTTCTTC | CASSLNEDNEQFF | many | TRBV7-2 | NA | TRBJ2-1
TGTGCCAGCAGTCCTCGGACTAGAAACACCGGGGAGCTGTTTTTT | CASSPRTRNTGELFF | many | TRBV12-3/TRBV12-4 | TRBD2 | TRBJ2-2
TGTGCCAGCAGCCTCCGGGGGGCCACCGGGGAGCTGTTTTTT | CASSLRGATGELFF | few | TRBV14 | NA | TRBJ2-2
TGCGCCAGCAGCTTGGACAGGGGAGCTAATGAAAAACTGTTTTTT | CASSLDRGANEKLFF | many | TRBV5-1 | TRBD1 | TRBJ1-4
TGCGCCAGCAGCAGCGGGACAAAGGCTTATGGCTACACCTTC | CASSSGTKAYGYTF | NA | TRBV4-3 | NA | TRBJ1-2
TGTGCCAGCAGCTTAAGGCAGGGTCATAGCAATCAGCCCCAGCATTTT | CASSLRQGHSNQPQHF | many | TRBV7-2 | NA | TRBJ1-5
TGTGCCACACGAACGTTAGCGGGGAGCACAGATACGCAGTATTTT | CATRTLAGSTDTQYF | many | TRBV30 | TRBD2 | TRBJ2-3
TGTGCCAGGGACAGTAATTCACCCCTCCACTTT | CARDSNSPLHF | many | TRBV19 | NA | TRBJ1-6
TGTGCCAGCAGCTTAGCGGGACTAGCGGGAGAGGTTGGGCAGTTCTTC | CASSLAGLAGEVGQFF | many | TRBV7-2 | TRBD2 | TRBJ2-1
TGCAGCGTTACGCAGGGGGCCCTCAACTATGGCTACACCTTC | CSVTQGALNYGYTF | many | TRBV29-1 | TRBD1 | TRBJ1-2
TGTGCCATCAGTGAGTCGGCAGGGCAGGAAGAGACCCAGTACTTC | CAISESAGQEETQYF | few | TRBV10-3 | NA | TRBJ2-5
TGTGCCAGCGCCATAGGGGATGAGCAGTTCTTC | CASAIGDEQFF | many | TRBV12-3/TRBV12-4 | NA | TRBJ2-1
TGTGCCAGCAGGTTCGGGGACAGGGGGTTTTTGGATACGCAGTATTTT | CASRFGDRGFLDTQYF | many | TRBV5-5 | TRBD1 | TRBJ2-3
TGTGCCAGCAGTTTAGGGACAGCCCAGCAGTTCTTC | CASSLGTAQQFF | many | TRBV27 | TRBD1 | TRBJ2-1
TGTGCCAGCGGCAGAACTGAGCAGTTCTTC | CASGRTEQFF | many | TRBV27 | NA | TRBJ2-1
TGTGCCAGCAGCCACAACCTAGCGGGAGACTCCTACGAGCAGTACTTC | CASSHNLAGDSYEQYF | many | TRBV4-2 | TRBD2 | TRBJ2-7
TGTGCCAGTAGTCTTACGGGACTCGGGGAGCAGTTCTTC | CASSLTGLGEQFF | many | TRBV19 | NA | TRBJ2-1
TGTGCCAGCAATCGACATTGGGGCTACGAGCAGTACTTC | CASNRHWGYEQYF | many | TRBV2 | NA | TRBJ2-7
TGTGCCAGCAGCAATACAGGGGCGTCCTATCAGCCCCAGCATTTT | CASSNTGASYQPQHF | NA | TRBV7-9 | TRBD1 | TRBJ1-5